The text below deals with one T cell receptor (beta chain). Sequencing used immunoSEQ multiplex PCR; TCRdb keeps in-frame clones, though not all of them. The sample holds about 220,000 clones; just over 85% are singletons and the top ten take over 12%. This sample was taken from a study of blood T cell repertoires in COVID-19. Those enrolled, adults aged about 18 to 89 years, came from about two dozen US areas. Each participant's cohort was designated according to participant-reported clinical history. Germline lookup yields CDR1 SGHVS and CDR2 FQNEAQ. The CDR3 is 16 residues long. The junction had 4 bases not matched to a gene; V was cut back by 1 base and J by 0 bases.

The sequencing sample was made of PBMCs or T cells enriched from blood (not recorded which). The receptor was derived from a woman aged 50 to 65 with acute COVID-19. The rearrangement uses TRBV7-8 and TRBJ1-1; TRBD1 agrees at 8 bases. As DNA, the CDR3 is TGTGCCAGCAGCTTAGTTCAGGGGGCGATGAACACTGAAGCTTTCTTT. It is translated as CASSLVQGAMNTEAFF. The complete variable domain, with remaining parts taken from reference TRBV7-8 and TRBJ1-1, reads GAGVSQSPRYKVAKRGQDVALRCDPISGHVSLFWYQQALGQGPEFLTYFQNEAQLDKSGLPSDRFFAERPEGSVSTLKIQRTQQEDSAVYLCASSLVQGAMNTEAFFGQGTRLTVV.